The clone carrying this TCR beta chain was seen only a few times. Its cognate antigen is unknown. Germline V CDR1 and CDR2: MNHNS, SASEGT. The CDR3 has 14 amino acids. After removal of 6 bases from V and 10 bases from J, the junction contained 11 bases not matched to a gene. Uncontrolled infection, other autoimmune disease, pregnancy or lactation barred patients from enrollment. The data originate from a study of T cells in Graves' hyperthyroidism and ophthalmopathy. General study results and limits: Expanded thyroid clonotypes (above 0.001) were mostly also found in blood.

Amplification yielded TCR beta CDR3 regions, with RNA transcripts as the source. TCR CDR3 underwent first-round RT-PCR with the HTBI primer set. TCRdb analysed the multiplex PCR reads with MiXCR anew, one entry per CDR3 protein. The sample has some 490,000 distinct CDR3 sequences; less than 25% are singletons. The receptor was derived from a woman aged 70-85 years with Graves' ophthalmopathy. What was sequenced was blood. V gene TRBV6-1 combines with J gene TRBJ2-1; 8 bases map to TRBD2. The CDR3 loop is CASRPTLAGGEQFF. In nucleotides, the CDR3 is TGTGCCAGCAGACCAACCTTGGCGGGAGGCGAGCAGTTCTTC.